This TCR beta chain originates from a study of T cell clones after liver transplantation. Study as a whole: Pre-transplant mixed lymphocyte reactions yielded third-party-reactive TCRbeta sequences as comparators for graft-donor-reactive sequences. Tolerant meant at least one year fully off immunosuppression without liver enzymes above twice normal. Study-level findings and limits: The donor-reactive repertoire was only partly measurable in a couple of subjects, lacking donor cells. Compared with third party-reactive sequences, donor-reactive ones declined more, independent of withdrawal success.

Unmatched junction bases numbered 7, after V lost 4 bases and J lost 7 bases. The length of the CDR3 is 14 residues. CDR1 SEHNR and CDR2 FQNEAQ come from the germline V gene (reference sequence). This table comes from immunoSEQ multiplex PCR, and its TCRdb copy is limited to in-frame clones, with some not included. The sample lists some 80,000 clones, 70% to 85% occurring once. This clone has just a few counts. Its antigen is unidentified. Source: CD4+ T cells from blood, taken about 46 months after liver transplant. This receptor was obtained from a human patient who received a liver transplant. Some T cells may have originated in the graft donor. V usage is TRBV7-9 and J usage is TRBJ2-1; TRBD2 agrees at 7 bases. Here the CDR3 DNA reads TGTGCCAGCAGCTCACTCCGAGCGGGAAATGAGCAGTTCTTC. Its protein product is CASSSLRAGNEQFF.